These 18 T cell receptor beta chains were all obtained from the same sample, sequenced in a study of blood T cell repertoires in COVID-19. Clones were read by immunoSEQ multiplex PCR, and TCRdb kept only the in-frame ones, dropping some. The table records some 23,000 clones, 80% to 95% of them present only once. Material: peripheral blood. These receptors originate from a human donor in a cohort sampled during active COVID-19.

The chain couples TRBV7-9 to TRBJ2-3; TRBD1 is a possible D gene (5 bases). Deletions cut 1 base from V and 0 bases from J, with 11 bases between. CDR1 is SEHNR, CDR2 FQNEAQ, per germline (reference sequence). This CDR3 comprises 16 residues. The CDR3 DNA is TGTGCCAGCAGCTTAGTAGCTGACAGAAGCACAGATACGCAGTATTTT. This codes for CASSLVADRSTDTQYF. Full variable domain (rest looked up from reference TRBV7-9 and TRBJ2-3): DTGVSQNPRHKITKRGQNVTFRCDPISEHNRLYWYRQTLGQGPEFLTYFQNEAQLEKSRLLSDRFSAERPKGSFSTLEIQRTEQGDSAMYLCASSLVADRSTDTQYFGPGTRLTVL.

The V call is TRBV19, the J call TRBJ1-4, with TRBD1 identical over 8 bases. V trimming: 4 bases; J trimming: 6 bases; junction bases outside the gene matches: 10. Germline V gene lookup returns CDR1 LNHDA and CDR2 SQIVND (reference sequence). This CDR3 has 16 amino acids. The CDR3: CASSTHAGGLDEKLFF. The CDR3, as DNA: TGTGCCAGTAGTACGCACGCAGGGGGCCTGGATGAAAAACTGTTTTTT.

The rearrangement uses TRBV6-5 and TRBJ2-7; a weak D match, TRBD2 (7 bases). The germline CDR1 and CDR2 sequences are MNHEY and SVGAGI. Trimming stripped 6 bases from V and 3 bases from J, with 15 bases between. The CDR3 has 14 amino acids. The CDR3 DNA sequence: TGTGCCAGCAGCCCCGGGGGGCTCCGCTACGAGCAGTACTTC. It yields the protein CASSPGGLRYEQYF.

The V and J genes are TRBV20-1 and TRBJ2-7, with TRBD1 matching 10 bases. CDR3 length: 11 residues. The V gene end was trimmed by 6 bases and the J gene end by 7 bases; junction bases not matched to a gene: 3. Germline V gene lookup returns CDR1 DFQATT and CDR2 SNEGSKA (reference sequence). Here the CDR3 reads CSADRGREQYF. The CDR3 DNA follows: TGCAGTGCCGACAGGGGGCGAGAGCAGTACTTC.

This chain uses TRBV24-1 with TRBJ1-2; D is undetermined. The length of the CDR3 is 13 residues. CDR1 is KGHDR and CDR2 is SFDVKD in the germline V gene. Trimming took off 2 bases at V and 7 bases at J, with 10 bases between the two ends. CDR3 nucleotide sequence: TGTGCCACCAGTGATTCAGAGACGGGTGGCTACACCTTC. It translates to CATSDSETGGYTF.

The V gene is TRBV5-1, the J gene TRBJ2-7; 10 positions agree with TRBD1. CDR1 is SGHRS, CDR2 YFSETQ, per germline. Trimming at V came to 4 bases and at J to 2 bases, leaving 3 bases not matched to a gene. The CDR3 is made up of 14 amino acids. In DNA form, the CDR3 reads TGCGCCAGCAGCGCCGGGACAGGGGCCTACGAGCAGTACTTC. Residues: CASSAGTGAYEQYF.

This chain joins TRBV6-5 and TRBJ2-1; D is possibly TRBD2 (5 bases). The V and J ends lost 2 bases and 0 bases respectively, with 11 bases between them. Looked up from germline, CDR1 is MNHEY and CDR2 is SVGAGI. This CDR3 has 16 residues. The CDR3 loop is CASSYLPGSSYNEQFF. CDR3 sequence (DNA): TGTGCCAGCAGTTACCTTCCGGGGAGCTCCTACAATGAGCAGTTCTTC.

This clone appeared once. V is TRBV9 and J is TRBJ1-2, with no clear D. This CDR3 has 15 amino acids. V lost 2 bases and J lost 5, with 16 bases in between. The germline gives CDR1 SGDLS, CDR2 YYNGEE. The CDR3 DNA follows: TGTGCCAGCAGCGTCTGGGTGAGCGGGTCGTATGGCTACACCTTC. As protein: CASSVWVSGSYGYTF.

The rearrangement links TRBV6-5 to TRBJ1-2; weak D call: TRBD1 (5 bases). Between the trimmed V and J ends, which lost 6 bases and 2 bases, there was a span of 13 bases. The germline V gene encodes CDR1 MNHEY and CDR2 SVGAGI. The CDR3 sequence is 14 residues long. The CDR3 here is CASRRGLKNYGYTF. The CDR3 coding sequence is TGTGCCAGCAGGCGGGGGTTAAAGAACTATGGCTACACCTTC.

J is TRBJ2-7 and V is TRBV9; TRBD1 aligns across 7 bases. Germline assignment: CDR1 SGDLS and CDR2 YYNGEE. This CDR3 is 14 amino acids long. Trimming removed 4 bases from V and 5 bases from J; junction bases left unmatched: 9. Written as DNA, the CDR3 is TGTGCCAGCAGCTCCTCGACAGGGCGACACGAGCAGTACTTC. Protein sequence: CASSSSTGRHEQYF.

Here the CDR3 reads CASSSAQTWSAGELFF. Here the CDR3 DNA reads TGCGCCAGCAGCTCGGCGCAAACCTGGAGCGCCGGGGAGCTGTTTTTT. J is TRBJ2-2 and V is TRBV5-1; unclear D gene. Germline V gives CDR1 SGHRS, CDR2 YFSETQ. The V end was cut by 3 bases, the J end by 6 bases, with 18 bases between. This CDR3 has 16 amino acids.

The V call is TRBV5-6, the J call TRBJ2-1, with 7 bases identical to TRBD1. The CDR3 extends over 13 amino acids. Looked up from germline, CDR1 is SGHDT and CDR2 is YYEEEE. The J segment lost 7 bases and the V segment lost 2 bases, leaving 3 bases of the junction unmatched. In nucleotides, the CDR3 is TGTGCCAGCAGCTTCGACAGGGTTAATGAGCAGTTCTTC. Protein product: CASSFDRVNEQFF.

The CDR3 loop reads CSARSGHRGEQYF. For the CDR3, the DNA is TGCAGCGCCCGGTCGGGACACCGTGGGGAGCAGTACTTC. The chain is built from TRBV29-1 and TRBJ2-7, with a possible D match to TRBD1 (6 bases). V lost 7 bases and J 7 bases, leaving 20 bases between the germline ends. The CDR3 is made up of 13 amino acids. CDR1 is SQVTM, CDR2 ANQGSEA, per germline.

The chain employs TRBV9 and TRBJ2-1; TRBD2 matches 9 bases. The germline CDR1 and CDR2 sequences are SGDLS and YYNGEE. CDR3 length: 15 amino acids. J was trimmed by 8 bases and V by 2 bases; bases with no gene match: 8. The CDR3 reads CASSVFAGGPDEQFF. The CDR3 DNA follows: TGTGCCAGCAGCGTCTTTGCGGGGGGGCCGGATGAGCAGTTCTTC.

V is TRBV4-1 and J is TRBJ1-1; maybe TRBD1 (5 bases). Trimming took off 2 bases at V and 6 bases at J, with 13 bases between the two ends. Per germline, CDR1 MGHRA and CDR2 YSYEKL. There are 14 residues in the CDR3. CDR3 coding DNA: TGCGCCAGCAGCCAAAGAACGGGGGGGGCTGAAGCTTTCTTT. Protein product: CASSQRTGGAEAFF.

The chain's CDR3 is CAPTCRAGETQYF. Here the CDR3 DNA reads TGCGCCCCCACCTGCCGGGCGGGGGAGACCCAGTACTTC. This chain joins TRBV4-1 and TRBJ2-5; D possibly corresponds to TRBD2 (6 bases). The ends were cut back, 11 bases at V and 5 bases at J, with 18 bases in the middle. CDR1 and CDR2 (germline): MGHRA, YSYEKL. This CDR3 has 13 amino acids.

The chain is built from TRBV6-2 or TRBV6-3 and TRBJ2-5, with TRBD2 matching over 11 bases. The CDR3 has 16 residues. Germline V gives CDR1 MNHEY, CDR2 SVGEGT. The V gene end was trimmed by 6 bases and the J gene end by 2 bases; junction bases not matched to a gene: 8. The CDR3: CASSLTGTSGQETQYF. CDR3 DNA sequence: TGTGCCAGCAGCTTGACCGGGACTAGCGGACAAGAGACCCAGTACTTC.

This clone was counted between two and nine times. The chain combines TRBV2 with TRBJ1-3, with D maybe TRBD1 (5 bases). The CDR3 extends over 14 amino acids. The V and J ends lost 8 bases and 0 bases respectively, with 11 bases between them. Germline CDR1 reads SNHLY; CDR2 reads FYNNEI. CDR3 residues: CASSAGGSGNTIYF. The CDR3, as DNA: TGTGCCAGCTCCGCCGGGGGCTCTGGAAACACCATATATTTT.